This T cell receptor beta chain was sequenced for a study of blood T cell repertoires in COVID-19. Study-level background: T cells, B-cell-depleted T cells, or PBMCs provided the cDNA or gDNA that served as material.

Sequenced by immunoSEQ multiplex PCR; TCRdb stores in-frame clones only, minus some. Of approximately 110,000 clones in the sample, more than 70% were seen once. Per germline, CDR1 MNHEY and CDR2 SVGEGT. Trimming cost V 4 bases and J 5 bases, with 23 bases left between them. The CDR3 runs to 17 residues. The V call is TRBV6-2 or TRBV6-3, the J call TRBJ2-5; a possible D gene is TRBD1 (6 bases). The sample comprised peripheral blood. This TCR derives from a woman aged 80 or older with COVID-19, enrolled during active disease. Here the CDR3 DNA reads TGTGCCAGCAGTTCGCCGACCTTACAGGGTTTCGAGGAGACCCAGTACTTC. Translated, it gives CASSSPTLQGFEETQYF.